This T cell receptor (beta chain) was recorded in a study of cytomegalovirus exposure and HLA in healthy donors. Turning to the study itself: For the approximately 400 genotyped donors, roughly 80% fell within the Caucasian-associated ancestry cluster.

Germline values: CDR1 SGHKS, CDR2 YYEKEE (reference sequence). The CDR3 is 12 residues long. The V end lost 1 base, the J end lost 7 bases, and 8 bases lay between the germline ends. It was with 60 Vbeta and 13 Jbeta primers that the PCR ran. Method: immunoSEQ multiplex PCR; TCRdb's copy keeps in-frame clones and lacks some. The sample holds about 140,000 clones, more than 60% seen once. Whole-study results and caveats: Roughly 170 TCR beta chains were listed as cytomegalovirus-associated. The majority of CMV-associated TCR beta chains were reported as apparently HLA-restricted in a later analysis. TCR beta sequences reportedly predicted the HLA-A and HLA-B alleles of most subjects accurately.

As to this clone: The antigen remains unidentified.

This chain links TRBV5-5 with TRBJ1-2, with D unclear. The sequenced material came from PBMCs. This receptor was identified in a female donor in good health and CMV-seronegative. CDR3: CASSLIASGYTF. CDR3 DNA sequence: TGTGCCAGCAGCTTGATTGCGAGTGGCTACACCTTC. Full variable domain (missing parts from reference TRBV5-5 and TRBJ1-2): DAGVTQSPTHLIKTRGQQVTLRCSPISGHKSVSWYQQVLGQGPQFIFQYYEKEERGRGNFPDRFSARQFPNYSSELNVNALLLGDSALYLCASSLIASGYTFGSGTRLTVV.